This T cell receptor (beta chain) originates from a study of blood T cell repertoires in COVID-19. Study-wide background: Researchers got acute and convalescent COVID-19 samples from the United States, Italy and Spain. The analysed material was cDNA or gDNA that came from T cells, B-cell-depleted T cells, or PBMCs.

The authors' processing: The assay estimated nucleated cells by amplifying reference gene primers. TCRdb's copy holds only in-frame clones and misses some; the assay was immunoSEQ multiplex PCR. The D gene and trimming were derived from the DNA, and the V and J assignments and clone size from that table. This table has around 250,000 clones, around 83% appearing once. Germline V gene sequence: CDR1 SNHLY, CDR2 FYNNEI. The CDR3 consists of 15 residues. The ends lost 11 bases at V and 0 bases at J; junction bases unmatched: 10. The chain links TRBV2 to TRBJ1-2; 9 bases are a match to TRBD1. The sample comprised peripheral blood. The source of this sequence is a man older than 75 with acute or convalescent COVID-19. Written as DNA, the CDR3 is TGTGCCTCGAGACAGGGGGGGAAGCCTAACTATGGCTACACCTTC. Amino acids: CASRQGGKPNYGYTF.